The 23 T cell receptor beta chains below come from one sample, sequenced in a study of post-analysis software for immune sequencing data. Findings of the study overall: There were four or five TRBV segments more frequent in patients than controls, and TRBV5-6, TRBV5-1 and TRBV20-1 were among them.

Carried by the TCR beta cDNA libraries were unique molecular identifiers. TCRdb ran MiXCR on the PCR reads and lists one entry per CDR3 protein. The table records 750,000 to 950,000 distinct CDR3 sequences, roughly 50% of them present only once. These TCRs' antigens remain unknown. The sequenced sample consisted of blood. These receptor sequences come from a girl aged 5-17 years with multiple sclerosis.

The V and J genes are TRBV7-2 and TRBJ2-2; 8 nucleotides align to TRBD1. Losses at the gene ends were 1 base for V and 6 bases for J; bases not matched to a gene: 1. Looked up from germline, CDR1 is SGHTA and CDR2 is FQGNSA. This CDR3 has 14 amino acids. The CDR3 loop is CASSLVQGAGELFF. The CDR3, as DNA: TGTGCCAGCAGCTTAGTACAGGGGGCCGGGGAGCTGTTTTTT.

The CDR3 is CATSRDDAGASSYEQYF. The CDR3, as DNA: TGTGCCACCAGCAGAGATGATGCGGGAGCCAGCTCCTACGAGCAGTACTTC. The chain is built from TRBV15 and TRBJ2-7; 7 positions agree with TRBD2. The V segment lost 0 bases and the J segment 0 bases; nucleotides outside the gene matches: 8. This CDR3 has 17 amino acids. Germline CDR1 LNHNV, CDR2 YYDKDF (reference sequence).

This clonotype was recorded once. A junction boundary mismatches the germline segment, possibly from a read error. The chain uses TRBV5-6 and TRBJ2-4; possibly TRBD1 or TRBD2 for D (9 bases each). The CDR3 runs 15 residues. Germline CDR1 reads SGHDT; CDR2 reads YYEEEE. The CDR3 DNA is TGTGCCGGCAGCGGGGGGACAGGGAACAAAAACATTCAGTACTTC. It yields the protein CAGSGGTGNKNIQYF. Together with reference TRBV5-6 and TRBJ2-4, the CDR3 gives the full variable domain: DAGVTQSPTHLIKTRGQQVTLRCSPKSGHDTVSWYQQALGQGPQFIFQYYEEEERQRGNFPDRFSGHQFPNYSSELNVNALLLGDSALYLCAGSGGTGNKNIQYFGAGTRLSVL.

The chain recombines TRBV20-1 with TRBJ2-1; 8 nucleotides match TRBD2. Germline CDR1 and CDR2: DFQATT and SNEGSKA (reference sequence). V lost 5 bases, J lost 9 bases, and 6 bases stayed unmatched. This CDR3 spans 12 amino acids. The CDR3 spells CSASGLAGEQFF. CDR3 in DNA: TGCAGTGCTTCGGGGCTAGCGGGTGAGCAGTTCTTC.

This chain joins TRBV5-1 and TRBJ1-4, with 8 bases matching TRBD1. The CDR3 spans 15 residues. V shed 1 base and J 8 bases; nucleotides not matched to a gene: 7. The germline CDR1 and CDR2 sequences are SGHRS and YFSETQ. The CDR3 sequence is CASSLSGTGSEKLFF. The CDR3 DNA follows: TGCGCCAGCAGCTTGTCCGGGACAGGCTCGGAAAAACTGTTTTTT.

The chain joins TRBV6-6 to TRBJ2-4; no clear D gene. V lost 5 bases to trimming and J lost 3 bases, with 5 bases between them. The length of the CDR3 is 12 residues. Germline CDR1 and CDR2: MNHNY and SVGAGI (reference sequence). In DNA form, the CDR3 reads TGTGCCAGCAGTGCAAACAAAAACATTCAGTACTTC. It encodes CASSANKNIQYF.

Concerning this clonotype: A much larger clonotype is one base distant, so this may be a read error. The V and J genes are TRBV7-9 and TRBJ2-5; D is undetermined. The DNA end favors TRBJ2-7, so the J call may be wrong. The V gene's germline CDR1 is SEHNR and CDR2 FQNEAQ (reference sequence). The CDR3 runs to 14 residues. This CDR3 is CASSLSGARYEQYF. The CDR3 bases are TGTGCCAGCAGCTTATCCGGAGCGAGATACGAGCAGTACTTC.

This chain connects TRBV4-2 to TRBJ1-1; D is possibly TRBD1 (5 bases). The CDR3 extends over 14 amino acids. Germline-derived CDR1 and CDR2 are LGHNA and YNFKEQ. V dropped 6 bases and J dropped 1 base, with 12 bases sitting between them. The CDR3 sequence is CASRPGPRNTEAFF. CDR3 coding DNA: TGTGCCAGCAGGCCGGGACCTCGGAACACTGAAGCTTTCTTT.

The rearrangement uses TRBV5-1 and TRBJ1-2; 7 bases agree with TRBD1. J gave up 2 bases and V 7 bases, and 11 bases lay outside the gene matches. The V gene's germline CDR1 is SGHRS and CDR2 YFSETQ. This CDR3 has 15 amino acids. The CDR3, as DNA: TGCGCCAGCCGCAGAGAAGGACAGGCCAACTATGGCTACACCTTC. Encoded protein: CASRREGQANYGYTF.

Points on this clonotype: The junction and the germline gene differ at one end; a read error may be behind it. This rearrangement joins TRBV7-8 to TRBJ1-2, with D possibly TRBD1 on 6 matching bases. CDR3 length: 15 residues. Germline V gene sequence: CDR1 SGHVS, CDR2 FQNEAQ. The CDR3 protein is CASSLEGGLGYGYTF. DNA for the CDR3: TGCGCCAGCAGCTTAGAAGGGGGATTGGGCTATGGCTACACCTTC.

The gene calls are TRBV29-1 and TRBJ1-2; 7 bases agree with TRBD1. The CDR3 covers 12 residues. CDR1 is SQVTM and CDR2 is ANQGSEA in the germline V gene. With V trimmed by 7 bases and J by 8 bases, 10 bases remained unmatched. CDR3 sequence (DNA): TGCAGCGGTACCGACAGGGTGGAGGGCTACACCTTC. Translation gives CSGTDRVEGYTF.

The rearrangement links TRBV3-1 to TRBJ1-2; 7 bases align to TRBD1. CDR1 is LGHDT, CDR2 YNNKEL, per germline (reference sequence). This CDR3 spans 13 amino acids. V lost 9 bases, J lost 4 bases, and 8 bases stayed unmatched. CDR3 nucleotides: TGTGCCAGTCGGCAGGGGGAAGGCTATGGCTACACCTTC. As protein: CASRQGEGYGYTF. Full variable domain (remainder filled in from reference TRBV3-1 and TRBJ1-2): DTAVSQTPKYLVTQMGNDKSIKCEQNLGHDTMYWYKQDSKKFLKIMFSYNNKELIINETVPNRFSPKSPDKAHLNLHINSLELGDSAVYFCASRQGEGYGYTFGSGTRLTVV.

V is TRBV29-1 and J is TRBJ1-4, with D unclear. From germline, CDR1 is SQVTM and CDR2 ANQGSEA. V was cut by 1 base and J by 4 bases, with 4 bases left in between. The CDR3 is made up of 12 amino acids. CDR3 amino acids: CSVEGDNEKLFF. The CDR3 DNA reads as TGCAGCGTTGAAGGGGATAATGAAAAACTGTTTTTT.

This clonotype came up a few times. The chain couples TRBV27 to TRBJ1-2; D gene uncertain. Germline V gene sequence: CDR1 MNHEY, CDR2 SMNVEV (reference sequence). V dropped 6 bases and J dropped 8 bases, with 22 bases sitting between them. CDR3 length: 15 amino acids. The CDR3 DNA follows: TGTGCCAGCAGCCCAAGGGCCGGGTTCTTAGCGGGCTACACCTTC. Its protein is CASSPRAGFLAGYTF.

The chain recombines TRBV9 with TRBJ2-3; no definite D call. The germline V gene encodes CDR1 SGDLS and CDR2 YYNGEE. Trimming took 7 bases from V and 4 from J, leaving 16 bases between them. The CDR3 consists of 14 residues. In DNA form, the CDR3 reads TGTGCCAGCGCCTCGAGGTATGGGTCAGATACGCAGTATTTT. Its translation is CASASRYGSDTQYF.

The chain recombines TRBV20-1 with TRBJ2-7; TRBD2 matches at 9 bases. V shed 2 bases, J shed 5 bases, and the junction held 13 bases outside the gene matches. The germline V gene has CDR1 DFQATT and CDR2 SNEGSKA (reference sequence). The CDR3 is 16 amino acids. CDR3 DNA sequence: TGCAGTGCTAGATCCCCAGCGGGAGGCTCCGGGAACGAGCAGTACTTC. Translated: CSARSPAGGSGNEQYF.

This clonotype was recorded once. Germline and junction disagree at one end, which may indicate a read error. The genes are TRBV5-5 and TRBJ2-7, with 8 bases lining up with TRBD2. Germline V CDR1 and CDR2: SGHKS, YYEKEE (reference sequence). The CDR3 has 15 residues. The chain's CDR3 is CASGLTAGVTHEQYF. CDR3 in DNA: TGTGCCAGCGGCTTGACAGCGGGAGTTACCCACGAGCAGTACTTC.

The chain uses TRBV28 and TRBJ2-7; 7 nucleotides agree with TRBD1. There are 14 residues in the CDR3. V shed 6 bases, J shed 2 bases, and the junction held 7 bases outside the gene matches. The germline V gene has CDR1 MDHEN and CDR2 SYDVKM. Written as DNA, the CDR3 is TGTGCCAGCAGGTCACAGGGGCTTCCCTACGAGCAGTACTTC. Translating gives CASRSQGLPYEQYF.

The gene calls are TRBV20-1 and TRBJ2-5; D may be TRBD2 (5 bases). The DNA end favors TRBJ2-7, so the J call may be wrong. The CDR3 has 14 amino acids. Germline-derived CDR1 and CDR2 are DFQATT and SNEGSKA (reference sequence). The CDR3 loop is CSARDEDLGGEQYF. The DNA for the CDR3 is TGCAGTGCTAGAGATGAGGACTTGGGCGGCGAGCAGTACTTC.

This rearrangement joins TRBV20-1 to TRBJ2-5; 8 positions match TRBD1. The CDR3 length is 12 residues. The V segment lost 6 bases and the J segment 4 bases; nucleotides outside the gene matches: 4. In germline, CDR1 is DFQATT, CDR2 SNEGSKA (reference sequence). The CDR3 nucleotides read TGCAGTGCGGCAGGGGGCGTAGAGACCCAGTACTTC. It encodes CSAAGGVETQYF.

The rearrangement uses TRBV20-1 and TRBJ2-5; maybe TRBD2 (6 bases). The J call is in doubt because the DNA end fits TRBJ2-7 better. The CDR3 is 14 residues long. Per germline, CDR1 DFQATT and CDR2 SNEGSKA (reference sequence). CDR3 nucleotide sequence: TGCAGTGCTCACGGAGCGGGCGTCAACTACGAGCAGTACTTC. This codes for CSAHGAGVNYEQYF.

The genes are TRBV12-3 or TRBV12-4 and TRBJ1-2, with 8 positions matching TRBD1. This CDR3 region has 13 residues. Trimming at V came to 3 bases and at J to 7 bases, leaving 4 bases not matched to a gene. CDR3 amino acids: CASSFSGGGGYTF. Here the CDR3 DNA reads TGTGCCAGCAGTTTTTCAGGGGGCGGTGGCTACACCTTC.

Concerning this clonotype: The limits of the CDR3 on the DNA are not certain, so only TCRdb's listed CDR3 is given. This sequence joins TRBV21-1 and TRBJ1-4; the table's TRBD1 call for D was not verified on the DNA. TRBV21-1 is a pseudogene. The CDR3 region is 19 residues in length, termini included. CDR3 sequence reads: CASSKEKGRVGLGTQKLFF.